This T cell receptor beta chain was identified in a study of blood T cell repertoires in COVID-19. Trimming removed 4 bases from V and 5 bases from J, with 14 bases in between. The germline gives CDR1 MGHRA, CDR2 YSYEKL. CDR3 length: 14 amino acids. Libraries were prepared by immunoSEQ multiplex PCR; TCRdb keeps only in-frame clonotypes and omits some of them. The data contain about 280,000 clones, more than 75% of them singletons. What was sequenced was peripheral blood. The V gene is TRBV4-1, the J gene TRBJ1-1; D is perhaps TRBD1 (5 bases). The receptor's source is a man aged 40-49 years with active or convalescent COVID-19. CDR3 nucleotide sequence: TGCGCCAGCAGCCTAAGAGTTGGGGGGACTGAAGCTTTCTTT. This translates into CASSLRVGGTEAFF.